The T cell receptor (beta chain) under discussion was sequenced for a study of cytomegalovirus exposure and HLA in healthy donors. Study-level results: Later analysis identified over 15,000 TCR beta sequences associated with HLA alleles, using a false discovery rate threshold of 0.05. Presence/absence analyses supposed approximately even sequencing depth among donors.

The PCR had 60 Vbeta and 13 Jbeta primers. Data came from immunoSEQ multiplex PCR; TCRdb stores just in-frame clones and leaves some out. The top ten clones hold 1% of a sample with 150,000 to 200,000 clones, 85% of them seen once. The V gene lost 1 base and the J gene lost 4 bases, with 6 bases spanning the gap. The CDR3 runs 13 residues. Germline V lookup: CDR1 SGHNT, CDR2 YYREEE (reference sequence). In regard to this clone: Its antigen is undetermined.

The chain combines TRBV5-4 with TRBJ2-1; the D is unclear. This TCR derives from a boy between 2 and 10 years old in good health and CMV-seronegative. Sequences were obtained from PBMCs. For the CDR3, the DNA is TGTGCCAGCAGCTTGACAGAATACAATGAGCAGTTCTTC. Translated, it gives CASSLTEYNEQFF.